This TCR beta chain was documented in a study of cytomegalovirus exposure and HLA in healthy donors. Study-wide results and caveats: Most likely, a cluster of highly shared sequence variants arose as a sequencing artifact. Specificity of a few CMV-associated chains for CMV antigens was verified in vitro.

Germline V CDR1 and CDR2: KGHSH, LQKENI. The CDR3 is made up of 16 amino acids. V lost 2 bases and J lost 1, with 12 bases in between. PCR amplification relied on 60 Vbeta primers (plus 13 Jbeta primers). Using immunoSEQ multiplex PCR, the repertoire was profiled, and TCRdb retains in-frame clones only, with some absent. The sample records hundreds of thousands of clones, approximately 79% being singletons. As concerns this clone: Antigen: not known.

This chain uses TRBV18 with TRBJ1-5, with unresolved D. The specimen sequenced was PBMCs. The receptor was isolated from a male donor in good health and CMV-seronegative. The CDR3 coding sequence is TGTGCCAGCTCACCAAGGCCCCCGGGGAGCAATCAGCCCCAGCATTTT. It yields the protein CASSPRPPGSNQPQHF.